Each of the 8 T cell receptor beta chains below was sequenced from the same sample in a study of CD8+CD57+ T cells in acquired aplastic anemia. It was genomic DNA that served as the template for profiling TCR beta VDJ and CDR3. MiXCR was run by TCRdb on the reads, yielding one entry per CDR3 protein. The profile shows 150,000 to 200,000 distinct CDR3 sequences, less than 60% of them singletons. Patients selected for sequencing had displayed CD8+CD57+ cell expansion by flow cytometry. The sample taken for sequencing was sorted CD4+, CD8+, or CD8+CD57+ T cells (not recorded which) from PBMCs. The source is a human donor with aplastic anemia.

The chain is built from TRBV29-1 and TRBJ2-1; D unclear. The CDR3 sequence is 18 residues long. The germline CDR1 and CDR2 sequences are SQVTM and ANQGSEA. V shed 3 bases and J shed 5 bases, with 26 bases lying between them. The CDR3 region has the DNA TGCAGCGTTGAGGGGTCTCGTGGCCAGATTAATTTGAACAATGAGCAGTTCTTC. It encodes CSVEGSRGQINLNNEQFF.

V is TRBV5-1 and J is TRBJ2-3; 10 bases fit TRBD2. The CDR3 consists of 16 residues. V gave up 1 base and J gave up 4 bases; unmatched junction bases: 6. Germline CDR1 SGHRS, CDR2 YFSETQ. Here the CDR3 DNA reads TGCGCCAGCAGCTTGATGGCTAGCGGGAGTGCAGATACGCAGTATTTT. Protein sequence: CASSLMASGSADTQYF.

The chain has TRBV20-1 and TRBJ2-7, with 10 bases aligning to TRBD1. The CDR3 has 16 residues. Trimming took 0 bases from V and 1 from J; bases not matched to a gene: 6. Germline V gives CDR1 DFQATT, CDR2 SNEGSKA (reference sequence). The CDR3 loop reads CSARDWGQGKSYEQYF. In DNA form, the CDR3 reads TGCAGTGCTAGAGATTGGGGACAGGGGAAGTCCTACGAGCAGTACTTC.

The V gene is TRBV20-1, the J gene TRBJ1-5; D unresolved. Germline lookup yields CDR1 DFQATT and CDR2 SNEGSKA (reference sequence). Trimming stripped 3 bases from V and 4 bases from J, with 13 bases between. The CDR3 is 14 amino acids. The CDR3 DNA reads as TGCAGTGCTAGCCTCGGGGTGGGAAATCAGCCCCAGCATTTT. As protein: CSASLGVGNQPQHF.

The rearrangement joins TRBV7-6 to TRBJ2-5; D might be TRBD1 or TRBD2, each matching 5 bases. The V end lost 3 bases, the J end lost 5 bases, and 16 bases lay between the germline ends. The CDR3 runs 15 residues. Per the germline V gene, CDR1 is SGHVS and CDR2 is FNYEAQ. The CDR3 bases are TGTGCCAGCAGCTTTGGTGTTGGGGACGGGGAGACCCAGTACTTC. The encoded protein is CASSFGVGDGETQYF.

This sequence joins TRBV5-1 and TRBJ1-2, with D maybe TRBD1 (5 bases). Trimming left V 2 bases short and J 8 bases short, with 13 bases between. The CDR3 loop spans 13 amino acids. CDR1 SGHRS and CDR2 YFSETQ come from the germline V gene. The CDR3 here is CASSLEGIEGYTF. The CDR3 region has the DNA TGCGCCAGCAGCTTAGAGGGGATTGAGGGCTACACCTTC.

V usage is TRBV10-1 and J usage is TRBJ2-2, with D tentatively TRBD1 (6 bases). In germline, CDR1 is WNHNN, CDR2 SYGVQD (reference sequence). V dropped 7 bases and J dropped 3 bases, with 12 bases sitting between them. This CDR3 region has 14 residues. The CDR3 here is CASIFPGDTGELFF. Written as DNA, the CDR3 is TGCGCCAGCATCTTTCCAGGGGACACCGGGGAGCTGTTTTTT.

This clonotype came up a few times. V gene TRBV6-2 or TRBV6-3 combines with J gene TRBJ2-2; possible D gene TRBD2, 5 bases. The CDR3 extends over 15 amino acids. Looked up from germline, CDR1 is MNHEY and CDR2 is SVGEGT. The ends were cut back, 6 bases at V and 6 bases at J, with 17 bases in the middle. In nucleotides, the CDR3 is TGTGCCAGCAGCCCACTGCCAGGAGGTCCCGGGGAGCTGTTTTTT. Amino acids: CASSPLPGGPGELFF.